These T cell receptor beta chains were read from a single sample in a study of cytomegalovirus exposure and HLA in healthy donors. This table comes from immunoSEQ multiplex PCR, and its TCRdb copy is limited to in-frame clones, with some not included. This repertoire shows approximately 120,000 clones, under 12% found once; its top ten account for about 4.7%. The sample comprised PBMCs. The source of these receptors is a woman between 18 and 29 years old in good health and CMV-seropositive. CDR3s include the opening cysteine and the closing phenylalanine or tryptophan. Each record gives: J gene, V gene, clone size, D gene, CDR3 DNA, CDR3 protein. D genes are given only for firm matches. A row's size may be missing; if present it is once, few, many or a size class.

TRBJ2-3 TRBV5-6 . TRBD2 TGTGCCAGCAGCCAGCGGGGCCGGGGGGCAGATACGCAGTATTTT CASSQRGRGADTQYF
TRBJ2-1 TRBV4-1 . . TGCGCCAGCAGCCAAGGATCCCAGGATGAGCAGTTCTTC CASSQGSQDEQFF
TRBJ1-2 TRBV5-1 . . TGCGCCAGCAGCTTGGCACAGGGAACTTCATATGGCTACACCTTC CASSLAQGTSYGYTF
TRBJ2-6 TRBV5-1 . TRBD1 TGCGCCAGCAGCTGGGGACAGGGTACTGGGGCCAACGTCCTGACTTTC CASSWGQGTGANVLTF
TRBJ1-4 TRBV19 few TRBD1 TGTGCCAGTAGTGCACGGACAGGATGGGGTGAAAAACTGTTTTTT CASSARTGWGEKLFF
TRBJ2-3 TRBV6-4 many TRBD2 TGTGCCAGCAGTGACTCGCGGGAGCCAGATACGCAGTATTTT CASSDSREPDTQYF
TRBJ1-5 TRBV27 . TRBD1 TGTGCCAGCAGTGCAACTACAGGGGGCGGCCAGCCCCAGCATTTT CASSATTGGGQPQHF
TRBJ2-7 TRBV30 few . TGTGCCTGGAGTCCAGGGTCTGGGGTCTACGAGCAGTACTTC CAWSPGSGVYEQYF
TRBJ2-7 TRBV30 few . TGTGCCTGGAGGGTCACTACCCACGAGCAGTACTTC CAWRVTTHEQYF
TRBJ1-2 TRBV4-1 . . TGCGCCAGCAGCCAAGATCTGGCAGGCTATGGCTACACCTTC CASSQDLAGYGYTF
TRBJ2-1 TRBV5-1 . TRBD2 TGCGCCAGCAGCACCACTAGCGAAGGCAATGAGCAGTTCTTC CASSTTSEGNEQFF
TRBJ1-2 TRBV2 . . TGTGCCAGCAGCTACCGGGACATCTATGGCTACACCTTC CASSYRDIYGYTF
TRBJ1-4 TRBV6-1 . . TGTGCCAGCAGTGAGGAGGGACGGAATGAAAAACTGTTTTTT CASSEEGRNEKLFF
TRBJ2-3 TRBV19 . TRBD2 TGTGCCAGTAGTATGGGAGGACTAGCGGGGACAGATACGCAGTATTTT CASSMGGLAGTDTQYF
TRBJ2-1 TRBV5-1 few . TGCGCCAGCAGCTTGGGTGGGCAACAAACCTACAATGAGCAGTTCTTC CASSLGGQQTYNEQFF
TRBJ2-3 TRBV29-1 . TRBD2 TGCAGCGTTGAAGGAGGGAACAGCGGGGAGGTCACGGATACGCAGTATTTT CSVEGGNSGEVTDTQYF
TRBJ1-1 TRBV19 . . TGTGCCAGTAAAGTATATGAGGACACTGAAGCTTTCTTT CASKVYEDTEAFF